The sequence of this T cell receptor (beta chain) was determined in a study of shared clonotypes between healthy human individuals. Broader study findings: A handful of donors held about 5% of naive CD4 clonotypes in common. As a rule, naive subsets had a larger estimated richness than memory subsets.

Turning to this clone: What it binds is unknown.

The germline V gene has CDR1 GTSNPN and CDR2 SVGIG (reference sequence). The CDR3 length is 16 residues. V shed 3 bases and J 0 bases; nucleotides not matched to a gene: 8. The CD4+ fraction was divided into a CD45RA+ naive subset and a CD45RA-negative memory subset. An assay was performed, and its level was deep. The assay was immunoSEQ multiplex PCR, and TCRdb's table has in-frame clones only and misses some. Here the sample spans millions of clones, roughly 95% being singletons. The sequencing input was naive CD4+ T cells sorted from blood. The subset here: CD45RA+ positively selected. The rearrangement joins TRBV30 to TRBJ2-7; 10 nucleotides agree with TRBD1. The receptor was isolated from a man aged 18-30 years in good health. CDR3 DNA sequence: TGTGCCTGGAGCCAAAGGGGGACAGGGGACTCCTACGAGCAGTACTTC. This encodes CAWSQRGTGDSYEQYF. Complete variable domain (other parts from reference TRBV30 and TRBJ2-7): SQTIHQWPATLVQPVGSPLSLECTVEGTSNPNLYWYRQAAGRGLQLLFYSVGIGQISSEVPQNLSASRPQDRQFILSSKKLLLSDSGFYLCAWSQRGTGDSYEQYFGPGTRLTVT.